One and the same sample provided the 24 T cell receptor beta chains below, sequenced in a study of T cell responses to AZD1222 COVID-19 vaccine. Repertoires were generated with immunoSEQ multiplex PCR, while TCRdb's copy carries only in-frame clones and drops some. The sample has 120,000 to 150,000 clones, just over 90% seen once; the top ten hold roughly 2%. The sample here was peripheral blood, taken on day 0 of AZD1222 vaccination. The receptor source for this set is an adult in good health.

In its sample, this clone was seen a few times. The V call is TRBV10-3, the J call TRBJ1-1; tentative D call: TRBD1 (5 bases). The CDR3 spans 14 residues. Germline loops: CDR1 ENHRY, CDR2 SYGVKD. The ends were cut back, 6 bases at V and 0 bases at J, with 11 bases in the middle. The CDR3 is CAISKQAMNTEAFF. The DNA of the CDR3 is TGTGCCATCAGCAAACAGGCCATGAACACTGAAGCTTTCTTT.

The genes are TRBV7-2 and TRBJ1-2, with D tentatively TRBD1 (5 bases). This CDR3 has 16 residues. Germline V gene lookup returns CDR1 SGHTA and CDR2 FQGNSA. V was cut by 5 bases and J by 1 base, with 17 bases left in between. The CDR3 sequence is CASSRTRDANNYGYTF. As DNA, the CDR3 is TGTGCCAGCAGCCGGACCCGGGACGCTAATAACTATGGCTACACCTTC.

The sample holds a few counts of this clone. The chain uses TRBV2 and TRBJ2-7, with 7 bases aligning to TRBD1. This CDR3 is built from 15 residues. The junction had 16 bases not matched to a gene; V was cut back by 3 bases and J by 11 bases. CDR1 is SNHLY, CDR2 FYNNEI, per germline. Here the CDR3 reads CASSDMSAGGSHKYF. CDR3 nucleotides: TGTGCCAGCAGTGATATGTCGGCAGGGGGTTCCCATAAGTACTTC.

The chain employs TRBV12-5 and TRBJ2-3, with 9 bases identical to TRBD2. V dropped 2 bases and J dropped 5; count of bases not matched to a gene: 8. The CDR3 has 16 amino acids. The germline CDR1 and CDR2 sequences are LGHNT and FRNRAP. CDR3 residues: CASGLFIAGVEDTQYF. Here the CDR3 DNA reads TGTGCTAGTGGTTTGTTTATAGCGGGAGTGGAAGATACGCAGTATTTT.

The CDR3 spells CASSQGQGREKLFF. CDR3 coding DNA: TGCGCCAGCAGTCAGGGACAGGGTAGAGAAAAACTGTTTTTT. The rearrangement joins TRBV23-1 to TRBJ1-4; 9 bases line up with TRBD1. TRBV23-1 falls under the ORF class, with uncertain function. V shed 3 bases and J 8 bases; nucleotides not matched to a gene: 4. The CDR3 totals 14 residues.

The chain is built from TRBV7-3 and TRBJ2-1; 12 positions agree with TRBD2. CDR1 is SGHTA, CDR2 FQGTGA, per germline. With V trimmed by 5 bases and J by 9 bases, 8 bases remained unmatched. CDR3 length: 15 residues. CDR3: CASSPASGGAREQFF. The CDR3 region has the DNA TGTGCCAGCAGCCCAGCTAGCGGGGGGGCTCGTGAGCAGTTCTTC.

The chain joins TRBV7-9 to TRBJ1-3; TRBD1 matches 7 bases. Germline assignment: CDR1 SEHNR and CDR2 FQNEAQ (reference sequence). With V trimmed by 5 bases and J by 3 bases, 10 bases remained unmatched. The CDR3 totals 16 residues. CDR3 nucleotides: TGTGCCAGCAGCCCGTGGGGACAGTCTTTTGGAAACACCATATATTTT. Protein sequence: CASSPWGQSFGNTIYF.

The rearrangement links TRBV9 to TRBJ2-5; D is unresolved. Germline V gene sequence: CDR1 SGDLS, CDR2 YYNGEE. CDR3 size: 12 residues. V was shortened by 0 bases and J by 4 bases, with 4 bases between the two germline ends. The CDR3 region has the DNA TGTGCCAGCAGCGTAGAACCAGAGACCCAGTACTTC. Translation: CASSVEPETQYF.

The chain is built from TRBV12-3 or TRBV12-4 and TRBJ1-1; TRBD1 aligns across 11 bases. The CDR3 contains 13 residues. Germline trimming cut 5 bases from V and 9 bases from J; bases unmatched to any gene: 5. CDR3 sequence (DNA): TGTGCCAGCAGTCTGGACAGGGGGCGTAAAGCTTTCTTT. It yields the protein CASSLDRGRKAFF.

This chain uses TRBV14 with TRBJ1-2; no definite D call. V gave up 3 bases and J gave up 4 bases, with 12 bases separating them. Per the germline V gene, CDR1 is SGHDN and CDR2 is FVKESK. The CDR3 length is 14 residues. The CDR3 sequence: CASSQSGGSYGYTF. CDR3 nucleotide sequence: TGTGCCAGCAGCCAGAGTGGAGGGAGCTATGGCTACACCTTC. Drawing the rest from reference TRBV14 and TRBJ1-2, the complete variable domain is EAGVTQFPSHSVIEKGQTVTLRCDPISGHDNLYWYRRVMGKEIKFLLHFVKESKQDESGMPNNRFLAERTGGTYSTLKVQPAELEDSGVYFCASSQSGGSYGYTFGSGTRLTVV.

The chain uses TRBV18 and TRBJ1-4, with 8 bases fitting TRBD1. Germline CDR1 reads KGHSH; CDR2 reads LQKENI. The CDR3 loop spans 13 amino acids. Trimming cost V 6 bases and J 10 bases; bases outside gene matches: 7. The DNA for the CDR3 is TGTGCCAGCTCGCTAGACAGGGGAAGAAAACTGTTTTTT. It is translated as CASSLDRGRKLFF.

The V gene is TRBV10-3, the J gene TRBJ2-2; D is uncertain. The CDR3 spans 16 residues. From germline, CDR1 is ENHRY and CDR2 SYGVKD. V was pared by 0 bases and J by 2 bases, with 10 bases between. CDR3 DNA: TGTGCCATCAGTGAGTCGGGCGGATTAAACACCGGGGAGCTGTTTTTT. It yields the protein CAISESGGLNTGELFF.

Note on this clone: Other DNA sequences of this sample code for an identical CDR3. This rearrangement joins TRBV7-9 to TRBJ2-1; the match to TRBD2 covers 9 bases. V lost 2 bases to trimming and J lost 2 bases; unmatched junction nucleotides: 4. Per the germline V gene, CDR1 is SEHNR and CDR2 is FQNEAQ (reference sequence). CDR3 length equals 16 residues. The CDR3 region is CASSLSLAGTYNEQFF. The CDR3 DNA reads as TGTGCCAGCAGCTTATCCCTAGCGGGGACCTACAATGAGCAGTTCTTC.

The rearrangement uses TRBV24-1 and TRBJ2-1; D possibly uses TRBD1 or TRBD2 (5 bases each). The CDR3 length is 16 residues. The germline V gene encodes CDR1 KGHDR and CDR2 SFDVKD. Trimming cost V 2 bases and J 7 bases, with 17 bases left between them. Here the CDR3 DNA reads TGTGCCACCAGTGATTCGGGACCCAACCCTGGGAATGAGCAGTTCTTC. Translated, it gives CATSDSGPNPGNEQFF.

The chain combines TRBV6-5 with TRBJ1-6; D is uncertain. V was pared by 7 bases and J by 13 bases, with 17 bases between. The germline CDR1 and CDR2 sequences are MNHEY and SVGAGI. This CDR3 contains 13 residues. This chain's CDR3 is CASTQQRDYPLHF. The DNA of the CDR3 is TGTGCCAGCACCCAACAGCGTGACTATCCCCTCCACTTT.

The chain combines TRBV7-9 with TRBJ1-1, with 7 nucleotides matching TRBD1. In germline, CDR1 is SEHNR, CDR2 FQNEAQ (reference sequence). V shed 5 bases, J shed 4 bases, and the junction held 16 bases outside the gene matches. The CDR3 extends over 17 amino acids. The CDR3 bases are TGTGCCAGCAGCGAGCCGGAGACAGGGCGATATAGCACTGAAGCTTTCTTT. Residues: CASSEPETGRYSTEAFF. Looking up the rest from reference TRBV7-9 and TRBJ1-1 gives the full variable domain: DTGVSQNPRHKITKRGQNVTFRCDPISEHNRLYWYRQTLGQGPEFLTYFQNEAQLEKSRLLSDRFSAERPKGSFSTLEIQRTEQGDSAMYLCASSEPETGRYSTEAFFGQGTRLTVV.

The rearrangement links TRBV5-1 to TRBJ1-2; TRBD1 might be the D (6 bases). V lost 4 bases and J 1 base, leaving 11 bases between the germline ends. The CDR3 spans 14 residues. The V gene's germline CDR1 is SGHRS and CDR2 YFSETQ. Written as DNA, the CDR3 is TGCGCCAGCAGCCAACAGGGAGTTAACTATGGCTACACCTTC. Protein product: CASSQQGVNYGYTF.

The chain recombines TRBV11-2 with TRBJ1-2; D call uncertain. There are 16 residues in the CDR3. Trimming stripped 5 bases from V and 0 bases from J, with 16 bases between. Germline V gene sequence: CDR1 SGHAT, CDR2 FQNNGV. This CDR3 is CASSPRGVAANYGYTF. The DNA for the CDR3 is TGTGCCAGCAGCCCCCGCGGGGTGGCAGCTAACTATGGCTACACCTTC.

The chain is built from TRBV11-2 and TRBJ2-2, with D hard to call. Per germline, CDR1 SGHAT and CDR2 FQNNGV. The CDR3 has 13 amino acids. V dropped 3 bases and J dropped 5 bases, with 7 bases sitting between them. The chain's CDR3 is CASSFWETGELFF. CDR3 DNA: TGTGCCAGCAGCTTTTGGGAAACCGGGGAGCTGTTTTTT.

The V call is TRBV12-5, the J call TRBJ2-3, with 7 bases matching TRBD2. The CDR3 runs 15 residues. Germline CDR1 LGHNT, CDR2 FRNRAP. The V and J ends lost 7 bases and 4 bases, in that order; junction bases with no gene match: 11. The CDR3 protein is CASAPQAGVADTQYF. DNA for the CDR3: TGTGCTAGTGCCCCACAGGCGGGGGTGGCAGATACGCAGTATTTT.

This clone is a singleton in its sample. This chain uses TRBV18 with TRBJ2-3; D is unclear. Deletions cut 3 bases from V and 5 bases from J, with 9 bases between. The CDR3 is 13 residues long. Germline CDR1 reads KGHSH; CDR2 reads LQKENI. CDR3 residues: CASSPPSLDTQYF. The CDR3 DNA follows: TGTGCCAGCTCACCTCCATCATTAGATACGCAGTATTTT.

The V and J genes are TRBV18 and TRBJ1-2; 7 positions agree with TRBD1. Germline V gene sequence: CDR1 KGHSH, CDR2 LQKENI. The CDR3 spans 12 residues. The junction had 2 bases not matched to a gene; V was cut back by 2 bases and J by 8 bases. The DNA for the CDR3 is TGTGCCAGCTCACCAGGGACAGACGGCTACACCTTC. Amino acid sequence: CASSPGTDGYTF. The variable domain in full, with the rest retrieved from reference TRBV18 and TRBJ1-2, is NAGVMQNPRHLVRRRGQEARLRCSPMKGHSHVYWYRQLPEEGLKFMVYLQKENIIDESGMPKERFSAEFPKEGPSILRIQQVVRGDSAAYFCASSPGTDGYTFGSGTRLTVV.

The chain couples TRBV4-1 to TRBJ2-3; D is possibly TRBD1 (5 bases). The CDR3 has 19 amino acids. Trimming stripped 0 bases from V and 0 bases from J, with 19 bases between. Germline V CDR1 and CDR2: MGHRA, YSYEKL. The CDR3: CASSQDPLFRPGSTDTQYF. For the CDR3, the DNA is TGCGCCAGCAGCCAAGATCCCCTCTTCCGGCCAGGGAGCACAGATACGCAGTATTTT.

The CDR3 protein is CASSELGQGPLGEQYF. CDR3 in DNA: TGTGCCAGCAGTGAATTGGGACAGGGGCCCTTGGGCGAGCAGTACTTC. The rearrangement uses TRBV6-1 and TRBJ2-7, with 10 nucleotides matching TRBD1. The CDR3 has 16 amino acids. Germline CDR1 reads MNHNS; CDR2 reads SASEGT. The trim removed 2 bases at V and 6 bases at J, leaving 10 bases unmatched.